This T cell receptor (beta chain) was identified during a study of blood T cells in healthy people across ages. This CDR3 region has 15 residues. CDR1 and CDR2 from the germline V gene are SGDLS and YYNGEE. V shed 3 bases and J shed 0 bases, with 10 bases lying between them. A J-beta primer mix and a sample-barcoded 5' primer were used in a second PCR of roughly 7 to 12 cycles. TCRdb fed the 5' RACE reads into MiXCR, producing one record per CDR3 protein. Of some 640,000 distinct CDR3 sequences in the sample, approximately 30% were seen once. The sequenced sample was blood. This clonotype was obtained from a woman older than 75 in good health. This chain uses TRBV9 with TRBJ1-3, with unresolved D. CDR3 in DNA: TGTGCCAGCAGCGCCTCAGACCACTCTGGAAACACCATATATTTT. This encodes CASSASDHSGNTIYF. Together with reference TRBV9 and TRBJ1-3, the CDR3 gives the full variable domain: DSGVTQTPKHLITATGQRVTLRCSPRSGDLSVYWYQQSLDQGLQFLIQYYNGEERAKGNILERFSAQQFPDLHSELNLSSLELGDSALYFCASSASDHSGNTIYFGEGSWLTVV.